This T cell receptor (beta chain) was profiled in a study of blood T cell repertoires in COVID-19. Germline lookup yields CDR1 ENHRY and CDR2 SYGVKD. Trimming took off 3 bases at V and 0 bases at J, with 9 bases between the two ends. The CDR3 is made up of 15 amino acids. Profiling relied on immunoSEQ multiplex PCR, and the TCRdb table lists in-frame clones only, not all of them. The repertoire holds approximately 310,000 clones, with approximately 85% as singletons. The J gene is TRBJ1-3, the V gene TRBV10-3; perhaps TRBD1 as D (6 bases). The sample consisted of PBMCs or T cells enriched from blood (not recorded which). The TCR was taken from a man aged 30 to 45 who had recovered from COVID-19. DNA for the CDR3: TGTGCCATCAGTGATGACAGGTCCTCTGGAAACACCATATATTTT. It yields the protein CAISDDRSSGNTIYF.